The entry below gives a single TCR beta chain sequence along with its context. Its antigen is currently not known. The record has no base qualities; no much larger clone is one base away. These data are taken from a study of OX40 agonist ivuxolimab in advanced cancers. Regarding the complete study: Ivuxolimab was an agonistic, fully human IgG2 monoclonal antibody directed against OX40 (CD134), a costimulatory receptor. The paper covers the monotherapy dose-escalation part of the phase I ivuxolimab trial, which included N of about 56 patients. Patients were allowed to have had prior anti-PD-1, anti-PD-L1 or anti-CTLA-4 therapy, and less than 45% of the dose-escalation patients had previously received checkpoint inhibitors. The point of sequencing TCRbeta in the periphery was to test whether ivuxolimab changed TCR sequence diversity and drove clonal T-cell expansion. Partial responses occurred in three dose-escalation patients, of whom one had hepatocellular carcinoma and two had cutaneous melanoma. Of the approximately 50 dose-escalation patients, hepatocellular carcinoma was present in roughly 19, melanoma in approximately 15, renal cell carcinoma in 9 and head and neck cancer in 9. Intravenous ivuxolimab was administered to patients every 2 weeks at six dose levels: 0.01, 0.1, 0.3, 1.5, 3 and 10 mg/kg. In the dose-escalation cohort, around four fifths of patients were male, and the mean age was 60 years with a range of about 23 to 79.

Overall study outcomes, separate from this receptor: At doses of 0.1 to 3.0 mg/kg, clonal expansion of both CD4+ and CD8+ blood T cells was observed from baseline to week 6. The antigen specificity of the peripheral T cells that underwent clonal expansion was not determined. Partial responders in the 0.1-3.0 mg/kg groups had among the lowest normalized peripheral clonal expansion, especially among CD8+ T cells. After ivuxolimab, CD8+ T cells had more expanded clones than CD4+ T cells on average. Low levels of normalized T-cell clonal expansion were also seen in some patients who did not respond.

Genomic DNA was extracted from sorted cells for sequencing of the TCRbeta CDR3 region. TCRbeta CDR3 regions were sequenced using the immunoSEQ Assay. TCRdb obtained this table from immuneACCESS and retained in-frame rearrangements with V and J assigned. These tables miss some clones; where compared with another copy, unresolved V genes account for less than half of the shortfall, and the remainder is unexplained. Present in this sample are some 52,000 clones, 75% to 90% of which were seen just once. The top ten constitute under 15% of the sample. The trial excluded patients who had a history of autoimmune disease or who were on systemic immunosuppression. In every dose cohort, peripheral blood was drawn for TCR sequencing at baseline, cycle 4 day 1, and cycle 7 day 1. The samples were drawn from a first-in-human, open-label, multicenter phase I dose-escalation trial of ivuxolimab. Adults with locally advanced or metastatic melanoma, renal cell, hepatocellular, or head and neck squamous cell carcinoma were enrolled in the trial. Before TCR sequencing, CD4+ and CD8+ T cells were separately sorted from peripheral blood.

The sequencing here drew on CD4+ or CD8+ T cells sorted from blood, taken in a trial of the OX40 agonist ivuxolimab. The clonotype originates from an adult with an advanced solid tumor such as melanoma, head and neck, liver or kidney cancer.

The CDR3 region: CASSLEGPGGPQHF. The nucleotide sequence is TGTGCCAGCAGCTTGGAAGGGCCCGGGGGGCCCCAGCATTTT. The chain was built from TRBV7-7 and TRBJ1-5; perhaps TRBD1 is the D gene, with 5 bases matching. CDR1 is given as SSHAT and CDR2 as FNYEAQ, both from the germline V gene (reference sequence). The CDR3 holds 14 amino acids from the cysteine to the phenylalanine. Only CDR3 DNA is held: 42 bases, read in frame from base 1. The V end loses 3 bases and the J end loses 9 bases, and a stretch of 15 bases separates them.